The present T cell receptor (beta chain) was sequenced within a study of blood T cell repertoires in COVID-19. Overall study: Samples of COVID-19 (acute and convalescent) were obtained from the United States, Italy and Spain. T cells, B-cell-depleted T cells, or PBMCs provided the cDNA or gDNA that served as material.

The data were produced by immunoSEQ multiplex PCR, yet TCRdb's version contains in-frame clones alone and is incomplete. The table includes about 120,000 clones, approximately 85% detected once. The germline gives CDR1 SGHTA, CDR2 FQGNSA. Trimming shortened V by 1 base and J by 5 bases, and 17 bases separated the two germline ends. The CDR3 has 16 residues. Material for sequencing was peripheral blood. This sequence originates from an older woman with acute or convalescent COVID-19. V usage is TRBV7-2 and J usage is TRBJ1-1, with a possible D match to TRBD1 (6 bases). CDR3 amino acids: CASSLEPQGRGTEAFF. The CDR3 DNA reads as TGTGCCAGCAGCTTAGAGCCTCAGGGGCGAGGGACTGAAGCTTTCTTT.